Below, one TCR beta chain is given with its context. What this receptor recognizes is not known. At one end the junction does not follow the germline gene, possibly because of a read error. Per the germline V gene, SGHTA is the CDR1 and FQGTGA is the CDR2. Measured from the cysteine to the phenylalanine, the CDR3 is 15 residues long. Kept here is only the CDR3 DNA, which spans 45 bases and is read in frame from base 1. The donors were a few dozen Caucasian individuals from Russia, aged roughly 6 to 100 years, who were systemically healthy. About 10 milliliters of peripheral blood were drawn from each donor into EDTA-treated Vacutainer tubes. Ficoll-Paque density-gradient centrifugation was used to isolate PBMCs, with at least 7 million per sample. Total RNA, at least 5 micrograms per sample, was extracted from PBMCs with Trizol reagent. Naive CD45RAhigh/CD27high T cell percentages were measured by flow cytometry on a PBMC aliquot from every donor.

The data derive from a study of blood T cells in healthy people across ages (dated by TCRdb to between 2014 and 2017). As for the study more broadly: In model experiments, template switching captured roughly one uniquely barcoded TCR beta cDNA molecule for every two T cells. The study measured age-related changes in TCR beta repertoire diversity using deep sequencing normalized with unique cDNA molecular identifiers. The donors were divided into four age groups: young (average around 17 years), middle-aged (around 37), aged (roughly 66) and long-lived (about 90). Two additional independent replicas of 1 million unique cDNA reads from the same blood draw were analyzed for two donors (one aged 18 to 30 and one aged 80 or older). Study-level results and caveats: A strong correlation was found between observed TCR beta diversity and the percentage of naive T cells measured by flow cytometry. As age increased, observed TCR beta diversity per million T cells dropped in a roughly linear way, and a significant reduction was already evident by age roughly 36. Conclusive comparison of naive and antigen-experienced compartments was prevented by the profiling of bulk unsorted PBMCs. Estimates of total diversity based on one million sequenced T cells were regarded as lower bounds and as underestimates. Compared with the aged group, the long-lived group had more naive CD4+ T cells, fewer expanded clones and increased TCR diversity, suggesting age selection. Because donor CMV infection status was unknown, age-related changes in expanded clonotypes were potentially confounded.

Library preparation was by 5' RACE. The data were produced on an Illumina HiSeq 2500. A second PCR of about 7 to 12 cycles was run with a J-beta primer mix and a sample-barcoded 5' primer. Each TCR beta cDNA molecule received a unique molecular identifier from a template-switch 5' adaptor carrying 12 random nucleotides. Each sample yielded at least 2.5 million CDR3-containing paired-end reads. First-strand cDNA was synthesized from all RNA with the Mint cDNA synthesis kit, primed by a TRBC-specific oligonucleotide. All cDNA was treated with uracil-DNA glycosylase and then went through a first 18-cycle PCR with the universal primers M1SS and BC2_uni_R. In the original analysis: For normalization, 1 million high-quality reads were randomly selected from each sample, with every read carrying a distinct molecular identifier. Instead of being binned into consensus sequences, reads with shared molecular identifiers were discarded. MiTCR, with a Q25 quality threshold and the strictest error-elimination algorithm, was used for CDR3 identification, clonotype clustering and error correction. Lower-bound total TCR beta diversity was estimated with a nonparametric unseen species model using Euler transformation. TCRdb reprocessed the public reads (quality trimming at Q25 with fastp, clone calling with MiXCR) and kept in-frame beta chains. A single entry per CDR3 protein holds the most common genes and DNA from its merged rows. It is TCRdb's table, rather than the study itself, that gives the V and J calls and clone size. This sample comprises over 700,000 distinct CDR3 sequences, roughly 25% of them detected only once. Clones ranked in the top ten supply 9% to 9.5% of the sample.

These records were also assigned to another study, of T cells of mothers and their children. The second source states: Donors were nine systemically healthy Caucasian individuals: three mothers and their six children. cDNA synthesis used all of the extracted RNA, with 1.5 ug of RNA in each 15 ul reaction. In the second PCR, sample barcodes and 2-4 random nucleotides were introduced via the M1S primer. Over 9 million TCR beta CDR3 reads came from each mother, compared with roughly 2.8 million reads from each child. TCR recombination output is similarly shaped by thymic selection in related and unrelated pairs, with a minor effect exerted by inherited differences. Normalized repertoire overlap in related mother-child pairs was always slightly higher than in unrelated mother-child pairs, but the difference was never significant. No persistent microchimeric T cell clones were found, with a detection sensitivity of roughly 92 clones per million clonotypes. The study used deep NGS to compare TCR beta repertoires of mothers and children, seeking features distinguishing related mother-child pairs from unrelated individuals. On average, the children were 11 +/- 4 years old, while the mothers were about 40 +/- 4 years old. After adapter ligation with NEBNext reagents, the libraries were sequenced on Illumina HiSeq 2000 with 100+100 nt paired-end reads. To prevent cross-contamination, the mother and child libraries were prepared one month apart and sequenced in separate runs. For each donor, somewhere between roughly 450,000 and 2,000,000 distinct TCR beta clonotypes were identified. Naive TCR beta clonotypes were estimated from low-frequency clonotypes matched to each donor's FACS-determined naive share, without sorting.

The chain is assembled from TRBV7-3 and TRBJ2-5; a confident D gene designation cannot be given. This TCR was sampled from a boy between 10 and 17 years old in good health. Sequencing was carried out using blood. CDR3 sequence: CANSLSGPPLETQYF. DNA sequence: TGTGCCAACAGCTTAAGTGGGCCACCATTGGAGACCCAGTACTTC.